This TCR beta chain was obtained from a study of blood T cell repertoires in COVID-19 (dated by TCRdb to between 2020 and 2021). In the study overall: Samples from collaborators originated in the United States, Italy and Spain and spanned both the acute and convalescent phases of COVID-19. The prospective study material was composed of cDNA or gDNA derived from T cells, B-cell-depleted T cells, or PBMCs. Deeply sampled blood TCRbeta repertoires from subjects exposed to, actively infected with, or recovered from COVID-19 were included in the dataset. The repertoires were released in a freely available public database meant as a resource for research on the immune response to SARS-CoV-2. The samples were drawn from two sources: the first 160 participants of the ongoing ImmuneRACE study, and 950 to 1,500 subjects contributed by 6 global collaborators. Sample metadata almost always included a de-identified subject ID, COVID-19 status, age in years and sex. Where available, HLA class I and class II types were taken from metadata supplied by the sample provider and were not determined by assay-based typing. The study at large found these results: The quantity of clinical and demographic metadata differed by source and by participant and was supplied without curation.

Counted from cysteine to phenylalanine, this CDR3 has 14 amino acids. Only the CDR3 DNA stays, 42 bases, in frame from base 1. CDR1 is given as SGHTA and CDR2 as FQGNSA, both from the germline V gene. At the junction V is shortened by 0 bases and J by 5 bases, with 10 bases in between. The collaborating institutions used their own protocols to collect whole blood in K2EDTA tubes. Collaborator samples were shipped for TCRbeta analysis as frozen whole blood, isolated PBMCs, or DNA extracted from either sample type. Worth noting for this clone: What this receptor recognizes is not known. No base qualities exist here, and no much larger clone lies one base off it. This sample also contains other DNA sequences that code for the same CDR3.

TCRbeta CDR3 regions were amplified from genomic DNA using the immunoSEQ Assay, a bias-controlled multiplex PCR. The study's own analysis went as follows. The number of nucleated cells in each sample was estimated from the amplification of reference gene primers within the assay. To quantify the absolute abundance of each unique TCRbeta CDR3 rearrangement, sequence reads were collapsed and filtered. For each sample, productive Simpson clonality was calculated as the square root of Simpson's diversity index across productive rearrangements. Imported from immuneACCESS, the table was reduced by TCRdb to in-frame sequences with V and J called. These copies leave out some clones; in studies compared against another copy, an unresolved V gene accounts for under half, and the cause of the remainder is not known. V and J calls plus clone size are reproduced from that table; the DNA served to infer D and trimming. The sample yields around 250,000 clones; around 84% were counted once. The ten largest clonotypes hold roughly 3.3% of the sample.

The sequencing input was peripheral blood. The chain is made from TRBV7-2 and TRBJ2-5, and the D gene may be TRBD2, 6 bases matching. The source of this sequence is a woman aged 18-30 years with acute or convalescent COVID-19. The nucleotides read TGTGCCAGCAGCTTAGCGGGTGGGGGGGAGACCCAGTACTTC. Translated, this is CASSLAGGGETQYF.